This T cell receptor beta chain was found in a study of blood T cell repertoires in COVID-19. Study in general: There were acute and convalescent COVID-19 samples, and they came from the United States, Italy and Spain.

Assay: immunoSEQ multiplex PCR; the TCRdb copy retains only in-frame clones and omits some. The sample contains some 310,000 clones, about nine tenths of which appear only once. In germline, CDR1 is SQVTM, CDR2 ANQGSEA. This CDR3 region has 15 residues. V lost 6 bases and J lost 3, with 21 bases in between. Source material: peripheral blood. The sequence derives from a middle-aged man with active or convalescent COVID-19. The chain recombines TRBV29-1 with TRBJ2-7; tentative D call: TRBD1 (5 bases). This chain's CDR3 is CSVRQKTETNYEQYF. The CDR3 nucleotides are TGCAGCGTCCGACAGAAAACCGAAACTAACTACGAGCAGTACTTC.